Below are 14 T cell receptor beta chains sequenced from a single sample in a study of blood T cell repertoires in COVID-19. TCRdb keeps only in-frame clones here, not all; method: immunoSEQ multiplex PCR. The sample comprises hundreds of thousands of clones, 80% to 90% of which are singletons, and roughly 2.6% rests with the top ten. The sequenced sample was peripheral blood. All receptors come from a woman between 40 and 55 years old with active or convalescent COVID-19.

The chain carries TRBV10-3 and TRBJ1-6; D is unclear. CDR3 length: 18 amino acids. Between the trimmed V and J ends, which lost 3 bases and 0 bases, there was a span of 15 bases. Per germline, CDR1 ENHRY and CDR2 SYGVKD. The CDR3 spells CAISDEGSRSSYNSPLHF. CDR3 coding DNA: TGTGCCATCAGTGATGAAGGTTCTAGGAGCTCCTATAATTCACCCCTCCACTTT.

Note on this clone: An end of the junction differs from the germline gene, which may be a read error. The J gene is TRBJ1-4, the V gene TRBV3-1 (or the pseudogene TRBV3-2), with D unresolved. Germline CDR1 is LGHDT and CDR2 is YNNKEL (reference sequence). The CDR3 has 13 residues. CDR3 residues: CTSTPEGNEKLFF. The CDR3 coding sequence is TGTACCAGCACCCCGGAGGGTAATGAAAAACTGTTTTTT.

This clone appeared a single time. The V gene is TRBV11-2, the J gene TRBJ1-4, with 8 positions matching TRBD1. Germline values: CDR1 SGHAT, CDR2 FQNNGV. The CDR3 has 15 amino acids. Unmatched junction bases numbered 6, after V lost 4 bases and J lost 5 bases. CDR3 DNA sequence: TGTGCCAGCAGCTCCTCCGGACAGGGAAATGAAAAACTGTTTTTT. Amino acid sequence: CASSSSGQGNEKLFF.

The rearrangement links TRBV5-1 to TRBJ1-1; 7 bases fit TRBD1. Germline V gives CDR1 SGHRS, CDR2 YFSETQ. This CDR3 comprises 14 residues. V was pared by 3 bases and J by 1 base, with 3 bases of the junction left unmatched. CDR3 nucleotide sequence: TGCGCCAGCAGCTCCGACAGGGCGAACACTGAAGCTTTCTTT. Its translation is CASSSDRANTEAFF. Full variable domain (rest looked up from reference TRBV5-1 and TRBJ1-1): KAGVTQTPRYLIKTRGQQVTLSCSPISGHRSVSWYQQTPGQGLQFLFEYFSETQRNKGNFPGRFSGRQFSNSRSEMNVSTLELGDSALYLCASSSDRANTEAFFGQGTRLTVV.

This clone is a singleton in its sample. V usage is TRBV6-2 or TRBV6-3 and J usage is TRBJ1-1; D is possibly TRBD1 (6 bases). The CDR3 runs 18 residues. V was cut by 2 bases and J by 0 bases, with 19 bases left in between. Germline CDR1 is MNHEY and CDR2 is SVGEGT. In nucleotides, the CDR3 is TGTGCCAGCAGTTACGCAACAGGGAGGGGTGGAGTGAACACTGAAGCTTTCTTT. It specifies CASSYATGRGGVNTEAFF.

V usage is TRBV30 and J usage is TRBJ2-7, with a possible D match to TRBD2 (6 bases). The CDR3 length is 13 residues. From germline, CDR1 is GTSNPN and CDR2 SVGIG (reference sequence). V lost 1 base to trimming and J lost 2 bases, with 9 bases between them. The CDR3 nucleotides read TGTGCCTGGAGTGGATTAGCGGCCTACGAGCAGTACTTC. The encoded protein is CAWSGLAAYEQYF.

J is TRBJ2-7 and V is TRBV7-2; no reliable D call. The germline V gene encodes CDR1 SGHTA and CDR2 FQGNSA. V dropped 1 base and J dropped 2 bases, with 12 bases sitting between them. This CDR3 is built from 15 residues. In DNA form, the CDR3 reads TGTGCCAGCAGCTTAGGGGCAGGTCAAACCTACGAGCAGTACTTC. It encodes CASSLGAGQTYEQYF.

This chain links TRBV7-9 with TRBJ2-1; D might be TRBD1 (7 bases). This CDR3 is 16 amino acids long. From germline, CDR1 is SEHNR and CDR2 FQNEAQ (reference sequence). V lost 5 bases and J 7 bases, leaving 21 bases between the germline ends. CDR3 in DNA: TGTGCCAGCAGCCTGCGGCCAGGGGGGATTTCGAATGAGCAGTTCTTC. It translates to CASSLRPGGISNEQFF.

V and J are TRBV7-3 and TRBJ2-7, with D tentatively TRBD1 (6 bases). Germline CDR1 SGHTA, CDR2 FQGTGA. This CDR3 has 14 amino acids. Trimming left V 2 bases short and J 5 bases short, with 13 bases between. The CDR3 spells CASSLLGRDNEQYF. CDR3 bases: TGTGCCAGCAGCTTACTTGGCAGGGACAACGAGCAGTACTTC.

Concerning this clone: Different DNA sequences within this sample yield the same CDR3. The genes are TRBV12-3 or TRBV12-4 and TRBJ2-1, with D unclear. The CDR3 loop spans 11 amino acids. V lost 7 bases, J lost 4 bases, and 5 bases lay in between. The CDR3 loop reads CASTLYNEQFF. The DNA for the CDR3 is TGTGCCAGCACCCTTTACAATGAGCAGTTCTTC.

The rearrangement uses TRBV18 and TRBJ1-5; 7 nucleotides agree with TRBD1. CDR3 size: 16 residues. Germline loops: CDR1 KGHSH, CDR2 LQKENI. After removal of 3 bases from V and 2 bases from J, the junction contained 7 bases not matched to a gene. CDR3 coding DNA: TGTGCCAGCTCACCGGCGATAGACAGGGGCAATCAGCCCCAGCATTTT. This sequence encodes CASSPAIDRGNQPQHF.

The chain employs TRBV7-8 and TRBJ2-1; no reliable D call. The CDR3 is made up of 13 amino acids. Trimming cost V 5 bases and J 2 bases, with 7 bases left between them. Germline CDR1 and CDR2: SGHVS and FQNEAQ. CDR3 DNA sequence: TGTGCCAGCAGCCTCGTAGCCTACAATGAGCAGTTCTTC. Translation gives CASSLVAYNEQFF.

The V gene is TRBV13, the J gene TRBJ2-5; TRBD2 might be the D (6 bases). The length of the CDR3 is 14 residues. Germline-derived CDR1 and CDR2 are PRHDT and FYEKMQ (reference sequence). Between the trimmed V and J ends, which lost 3 bases and 5 bases, there was a span of 13 bases. CDR3 bases: TGTGCCAGCAGCTTGAGTCCGGGGGACGAGACCCAGTACTTC. Its translation is CASSLSPGDETQYF.

The chain carries TRBV27 and TRBJ1-2, with unresolved D. Trimming removed 3 bases from V and 3 bases from J, with 8 bases in between. Germline values: CDR1 MNHEY, CDR2 SMNVEV (reference sequence). This CDR3 spans 13 amino acids. CDR3 protein: CASSLDGDYGYTF. The CDR3 coding sequence is TGTGCCAGCAGTTTGGACGGGGACTATGGCTACACCTTC.